The present entry profiles one TCR beta chain with its context. Its antigen is currently unknown. This sample is part of a study of T-cell memory formation after mild COVID-19. Study results and caveats: A second wave expanding day 15 to 37 was CD4+-biased; contracting clones were balanced. That cross-reactive memory joined was suggested by some responding clones appearing in pre-infection memory.

CDR3 size: 16 residues. V lost 2 bases to trimming and J lost 4 bases; unmatched junction nucleotides: 6. The germline V gene has CDR1 MNHEY and CDR2 SVGEGT. TCRdb reprocessed the 5' RACE reads via MiXCR and lists one record per CDR3 protein. Among about 84,000 distinct CDR3 sequences listed, more than 11% were seen once. The gene calls are TRBV6-2 or TRBV6-3 and TRBJ2-7; TRBD2 aligns across 12 bases. Sequenced input: PBMCs or a T cell subset sorted from them (not recorded which). This TCR was sampled from an adult woman who had mild COVID-19 (a few samples of this study predate the infection). Cell type and time point are not known. CDR3 sequence: CASSYRTSGDPYEQYF. In DNA, the CDR3 is TGTGCCAGCAGTTACAGGACTAGCGGGGACCCTTACGAGCAGTACTTC.